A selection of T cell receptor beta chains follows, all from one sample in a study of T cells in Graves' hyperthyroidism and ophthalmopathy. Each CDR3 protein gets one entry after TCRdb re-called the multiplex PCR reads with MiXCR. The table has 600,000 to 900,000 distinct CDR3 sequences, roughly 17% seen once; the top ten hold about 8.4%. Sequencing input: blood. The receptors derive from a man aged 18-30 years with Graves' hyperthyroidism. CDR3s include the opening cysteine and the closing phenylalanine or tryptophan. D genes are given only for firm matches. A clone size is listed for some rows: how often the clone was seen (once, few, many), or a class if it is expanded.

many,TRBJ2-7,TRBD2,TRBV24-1,CATSDPGRPTSYEQYF,TGTGCCACCAGTGATCCCGGGAGGCCCACCTCCTACGAGCAGTACTTC
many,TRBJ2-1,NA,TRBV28,CATEASEDEQFF,TGTGCCACCGAGGCGAGCGAGGATGAGCAGTTCTTC
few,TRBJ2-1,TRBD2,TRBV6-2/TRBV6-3,CASISLGTSGNEQFF,TGTGCCAGCATTTCCCTCGGGACTAGCGGCAATGAGCAGTTCTTC
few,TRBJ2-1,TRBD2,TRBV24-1,CATSDGAGGPYNEQFF,TGTGCCACCAGTGATGGGGCGGGGGGTCCCTACAATGAGCAGTTCTTC
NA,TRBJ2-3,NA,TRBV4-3,CASSQRPPGVIGDTQYF,TGCGCCAGCAGCCAGAGACCGCCGGGAGTGATAGGAGATACGCAGTATTTT
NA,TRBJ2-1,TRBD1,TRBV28,CASSLRDRGHDEQFF,TGTGCCAGCAGTCTCCGGGACAGGGGGCATGATGAGCAGTTCTTC
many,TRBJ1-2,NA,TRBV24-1,CATSDSVGGNFYGYTF,TGTGCCACCAGTGATTCTGTCGGGGGAAACTTCTATGGCTACACCTTC
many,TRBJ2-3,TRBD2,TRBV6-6,CASSYSTSGGLDTQYF,TGTGCCAGCAGTTACTCAACTAGCGGGGGACTAGATACGCAGTATTTT
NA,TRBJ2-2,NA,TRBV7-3,CASSRYSGNTGELFF,TGTGCCAGCAGCCGGTATAGCGGTAACACCGGGGAGCTGTTTTTT
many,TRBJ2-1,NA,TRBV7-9,CASSSDGGEQFF,TGTGCCAGCAGCTCAGATGGCGGTGAGCAGTTCTTC
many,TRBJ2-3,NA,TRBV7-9,CASSPRYRAGELTDTQYF,TGTGCCAGCAGCCCCCGGTATCGTGCAGGGGAATTGACAGATACGCAGTATTTT
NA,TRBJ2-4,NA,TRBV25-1,CASSEYRGMVSSPGEIKAKNIQYF,TGTGCCAGCAGTGAATATAGGGGGATGGTGTCATCTCCGGGGGAGATCAAGGCCAAAAACATTCAGTACTTC